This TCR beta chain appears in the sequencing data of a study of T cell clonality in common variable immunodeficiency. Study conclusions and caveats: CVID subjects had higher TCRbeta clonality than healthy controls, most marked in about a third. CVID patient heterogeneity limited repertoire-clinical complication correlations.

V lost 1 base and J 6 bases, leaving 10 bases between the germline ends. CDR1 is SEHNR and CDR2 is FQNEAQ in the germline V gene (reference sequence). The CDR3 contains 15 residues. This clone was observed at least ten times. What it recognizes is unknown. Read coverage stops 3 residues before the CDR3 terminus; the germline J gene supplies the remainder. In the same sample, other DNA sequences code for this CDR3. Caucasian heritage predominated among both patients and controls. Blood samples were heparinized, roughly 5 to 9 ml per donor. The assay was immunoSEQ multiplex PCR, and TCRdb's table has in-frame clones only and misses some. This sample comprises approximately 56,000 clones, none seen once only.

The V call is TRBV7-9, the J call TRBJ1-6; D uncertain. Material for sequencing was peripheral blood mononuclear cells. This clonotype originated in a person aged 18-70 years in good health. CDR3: CASSLGLGPNSPLHF. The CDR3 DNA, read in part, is TGTGCCAGCAGCTTAGGGTTGGGCCCTAATTCACCC.